This passage covers 29 T cell receptor beta chains from one sample sequenced in a study of molecular identifiers for immune sequencing clone quantification. TCRdb re-called the PCR reads through MiXCR, storing one row per CDR3 protein. This sample has just under 650,000 distinct CDR3 sequences, with less than 20% found just once. The material sequenced was naive CD8+ T cells from blood, with Jurkat cell RNA spiked in. Indicated subset: FACS-sorted CD8+CD4-CCR7+CD45RA+ naive T cells. Receptors were obtained from a human donor in good health. Some libraries in this study had Jurkat cell RNA spiked in.

This clonotype was found many times. This rearrangement joins TRBV7-2 to TRBJ2-5; no reliable D call. From germline, CDR1 is SGHTA and CDR2 FQGNSA. This CDR3 has 13 amino acids. V lost 1 base to trimming and J lost 3 bases, with 6 bases between them. In DNA, the CDR3 is TGTGCCAGCAGCTTAGACATAGAAGAGACCCAGTACTTC. Protein sequence: CASSLDIEETQYF.

This clonotype was counted a few times. The V and J genes are TRBV4-3 and TRBJ1-1; TRBD1 matches 10 bases. The CDR3 length is 18 residues. Germline V gene lookup returns CDR1 LGHNA and CDR2 YSLEER. With 0 bases clipped from V and 3 bases from J, the junction kept 10 bases outside the gene matches. Written as DNA, the CDR3 is TGCGCCAGCAGCCAAGATTTTCTTCTTGGGACAGGGGACACTGAAGCTTTCTTT. Protein sequence: CASSQDFLLGTGDTEAFF.

This chain uses TRBV6-5 with TRBJ2-7, with D unclear. With 6 bases removed from V and 6 bases from J, the gap between germline ends came to 9 bases. The CDR3 is made up of 11 amino acids. Germline-derived CDR1 and CDR2 are MNHEY and SVGAGI. CDR3 region: CASRGWFEQYF. The CDR3 region has the DNA TGTGCCAGCAGGGGGTGGTTCGAGCAGTACTTC.

Note on this clonotype: An end of the junction does not agree with germline; a read error may underlie this. The genes are TRBV4-3 and TRBJ2-3, with D tentatively TRBD1 (7 bases). Germline V lookup: CDR1 LGHNA, CDR2 YSLEER. This CDR3 has 16 residues. Written as DNA, the CDR3 is TGCGCCAGCAGCCGAGGTCGCGGGAAGGGGGCAGATACGCAGTACTTT. It yields the protein CASSRGRGKGADTQYF.

Of note for this clonotype: A much larger clonotype is one base distant, so this may be a read error. The CDR3 spells CVSSAVQTQYF. CDR3 bases: TGTGTCAGCAGTGCCGTTCAGACCCAGTACTTC. The J gene is TRBJ2-5, the V gene TRBV28; unclear D gene. CDR1 is MDHEN and CDR2 is SYDVKM in the germline V gene. This CDR3 has 11 residues.

This clonotype was seen many times. V gene TRBV7-8 combines with J gene TRBJ1-2; 7 bases agree with TRBD1. The CDR3 loop spans 16 amino acids. The J segment lost 4 bases and the V segment lost 3 bases, leaving 11 bases of the junction unmatched. Per germline, CDR1 SGHVS and CDR2 FQNEAQ. The CDR3 sequence: CASSLYGQERSYGYTF. In DNA, the CDR3 is TGTGCCAGCAGCTTGTACGGACAGGAAAGGAGCTATGGCTACACCTTC.

Only one count was recorded for this clonotype. V usage is TRBV20-1 and J usage is TRBJ2-7; D is uncertain. This CDR3 region has 13 residues. Germline V gene sequence: CDR1 DFQATT, CDR2 SNEGSKA (reference sequence). Deletions cut 7 bases from V and 3 bases from J, with 16 bases between. The CDR3 region has the DNA TGCAGTGGGGCGGAATGGGTGAGCTACGAGCAGTACTTC. Amino acids: CSGAEWVSYEQYF.

The count of this clonotype is one. A read error may be the cause here, since a much bigger clone is one base away. V gene TRBV6-2 or TRBV6-3 combines with J gene TRBJ2-5; D might be TRBD2 (6 bases). The CDR3 is 12 amino acids. Germline assignment: CDR1 MNHEY and CDR2 SVGEGT. V was clipped by 11 bases and J by 5 bases, with 15 bases between them. The CDR3 coding sequence is TGTGCCTGCTTCGACGGAGGGGAGACCCAGTACTTC. Amino acids: CACFDGGETQYF.

The gene calls are TRBV27 and TRBJ2-3; D is unclear. Germline V lookup: CDR1 MNHEY, CDR2 SMNVEV (reference sequence). The CDR3 totals 15 residues. The V end was cut by 0 bases, the J end by 0 bases, with 7 bases between. The CDR3 DNA sequence: TGTGCCAGCAGTTTATCGAAGAGTAGCACAGATACGCAGTATTTT. This gives the protein CASSLSKSSTDTQYF.

Only a few counts were recorded for this clonotype. The chain couples TRBV6-4 to TRBJ2-1; TRBD1 or TRBD2 may be the D gene (7 bases each). The V and J ends lost 2 bases and 6 bases respectively, with 26 bases between them. The CDR3 sequence is 19 residues long. CDR1 and CDR2 from the germline V gene are MRHNA and SNTAGT. CDR3 residues: CASSDIQGGGGPKTNEQFF. The CDR3 DNA reads TGTGCCAGCAGTGACATCCAGGGGGGAGGGGGGCCCAAAACCAATGAGCAGTTCTTC.

A word on this clonotype: One base away lies a much larger clone, so this may be a sequencing read error. The chain carries TRBV6-6 and TRBJ2-5; 7 nucleotides align to TRBD2. This CDR3 has 14 amino acids. Germline CDR1 reads MNHNY; CDR2 reads SVGAGI (reference sequence). CDR3 sequence: CASSYGLAEETRYF. CDR3 sequence (DNA): TGTGCCAGCAGTTATGGGCTAGCGGAAGAGACCCGGTACTTC.

This clonotype showed up many times. This chain uses TRBV29-1 with TRBJ1-1, with 8 bases lining up with TRBD1. V trimming: 7 bases; J trimming: 5 bases; junction bases outside the gene matches: 6. The germline CDR1 and CDR2 sequences are SQVTM and ANQGSEA. The CDR3 consists of 12 residues. CDR3 amino acids: CSGQGASTEAFF. The CDR3 DNA is TGCAGCGGGCAGGGGGCTTCGACTGAAGCTTTCTTT.

This clonotype was seen ten or more times. CDR3 coding DNA: TGTGCCAGCAGCAGGGGACAGATTCAGCCCCAGCATTTT. Amino acid sequence: CASSRGQIQPQHF. The chain recombines TRBV5-6 with TRBJ1-5; 7 nucleotides agree with TRBD1. The CDR3 is made up of 13 amino acids. Per the germline V gene, CDR1 is SGHDT and CDR2 is YYEEEE. With V trimmed by 4 bases and J by 6 bases, 4 bases remained unmatched.

This clonotype has more than one count but fewer than ten. This may arise from a read error, as a much more abundant clone is one base away. The J gene is TRBJ2-3, the V gene TRBV30, with 9 bases aligning to TRBD2. With V trimmed by 1 base and J by 5 bases, 7 bases remained unmatched. CDR3 length equals 15 residues. In germline, CDR1 is GTSNPN, CDR2 SVGIG (reference sequence). CDR3 DNA sequence: TGTGCCTGGAGTGCGATTAGCGGGAGTTTAGATACGCAGTATTTT. Translated: CAWSAISGSLDTQYF.

Comments on this clonotype: A single base separates this from a much larger clone, so it may be a read error. V and J are TRBV28 and TRBJ1-5; 11 bases agree with TRBD1. The germline gives CDR1 MDHEN, CDR2 SYDVKM. There are 15 residues in the CDR3. The CDR3: CAGSPGDRGGQPQHF. The CDR3 DNA is TGTGCCGGCAGTCCAGGGGACAGGGGGGGACAGCCCCAGCATTTT.

The rearrangement joins TRBV9 to TRBJ1-5, with TRBD1 matching over 8 bases. The CDR3 has 15 amino acids. Germline V gene lookup returns CDR1 SGDLS and CDR2 YYNGEE. V shed 3 bases, J shed 6 bases, and the junction held 8 bases outside the gene matches. The CDR3: CASSAQGAASQPQHF. DNA for the CDR3: TGTGCCAGCAGCGCGCAGGGGGCCGCAAGTCAGCCCCAGCATTTT. Together with reference TRBV9 and TRBJ1-5, the CDR3 gives the full variable domain: DSGVTQTPKHLITATGQRVTLRCSPRSGDLSVYWYQQSLDQGLQFLIQYYNGEERAKGNILERFSAQQFPDLHSELNLSSLELGDSALYFCASSAQGAASQPQHFGDGTRLSIL.

This clonotype was seen many times. Here the CDR3 reads CASSYWGQAYEQYF. CDR3 DNA sequence: TGTGCCAGCAGCTACTGGGGACAGGCCTACGAGCAGTACTTC. The V and J genes are TRBV5-4 and TRBJ2-7; TRBD1 agrees at 8 bases. Trimming cost V 3 bases and J 2 bases; bases outside gene matches: 4. CDR3 length: 14 amino acids. Per the germline V gene, CDR1 is SGHNT and CDR2 is YYREEE (reference sequence). Filled out from reference TRBV5-4 and TRBJ2-7, the complete variable domain reads ETGVTQSPTHLIKTRGQQVTLRCSSQSGHNTVSWYQQALGQGPQFIFQYYREEENGRGNFPPRFSGLQFPNYSSELNVNALELDDSALYLCASSYWGQAYEQYFGPGTRLTVT.

CDR3 sequence reads: CASSLIRDHEQYF. CDR3 in DNA: TGTGCCAGCAGCTTAATTCGGGACCACGAGCAGTACTTC. The gene calls are TRBV7-9 and TRBJ2-7; TRBD1 or TRBD2 may be the D gene (5 bases each). The ends were cut back, 2 bases at V and 5 bases at J, with 10 bases in the middle. Germline CDR1 is SEHNR and CDR2 is FQNEAQ (reference sequence). This CDR3 region has 13 residues.

The chain recombines TRBV28 with TRBJ1-4, with 9 nucleotides matching TRBD1. The length of the CDR3 is 18 residues. Looked up from germline, CDR1 is MDHEN and CDR2 is SYDVKM. J gave up 2 bases and V 6 bases, and 13 bases lay outside the gene matches. The CDR3 region is CASRISGTGSGTNEKLFF. The CDR3 DNA follows: TGTGCCAGCAGGATTTCCGGGACAGGGAGCGGCACTAATGAAAAACTGTTTTTT.

As concerns this clonotype: A much larger clone lies one base from this, so it may be a read error. CDR3 in amino acids: CAGSLGEGYSYNEQFF. The CDR3 nucleotides are TGTGCCGGCAGCTTAGGGGAGGGTTACTCCTACAATGAGCAGTTCTTC. The chain links TRBV11-3 to TRBJ2-1, with 7 bases lining up with TRBD2. The germline V gene encodes CDR1 SGHNT and CDR2 YENEEA. The CDR3 runs 16 residues.

This clonotype appeared many times. V is TRBV19 and J is TRBJ1-1, with TRBD1 matching 7 bases. The J segment lost 1 base and the V segment lost 3 bases, leaving 5 bases of the junction unmatched. The germline gives CDR1 LNHDA, CDR2 SQIVND (reference sequence). The CDR3 covers 15 residues. DNA of the CDR3: TGTGCCAGTAGTATTTCCGGGACAGCGAACACTGAAGCTTTCTTT. Its protein is CASSISGTANTEAFF.

The chain combines TRBV18 with TRBJ2-3; D unresolved. Trimming took off 8 bases at V and 2 bases at J, with 11 bases between the two ends. The CDR3 totals 13 residues. Per the germline V gene, CDR1 is KGHSH and CDR2 is LQKENI. This CDR3 is CASTQDNTDTQYF. Written as DNA, the CDR3 is TGTGCCAGCACACAAGACAACACAGATACGCAGTATTTT.

V is TRBV4-1 and J is TRBJ1-5; possible D gene TRBD1, 5 bases. Germline loops: CDR1 MGHRA, CDR2 YSYEKL. The V and J ends lost 4 bases and 1 base respectively, with 14 bases between them. This CDR3 has 16 amino acids. The CDR3, as DNA: TGCGCCAGCAGCCTTATTGGGGGGGGAAGCAATCAGCCCCAGCATTTT. Protein sequence: CASSLIGGGSNQPQHF.

The J gene is TRBJ1-4, the V gene TRBV9; the match to TRBD1 covers 8 bases. From germline, CDR1 is SGDLS and CDR2 YYNGEE. The CDR3 loop spans 15 amino acids. Trimming removed 4 bases from V and 7 bases from J; junction bases left unmatched: 9. For the CDR3, the DNA is TGTGCCAGCAGCCCAGGACAGGGTAGGGGTGAAAAACTGTTTTTT. Its protein is CASSPGQGRGEKLFF.

As to this clonotype: A junction end diverges from the germline sequence, so it may reflect a read error. This rearrangement joins TRBV6-6 to TRBJ2-7, with D tentatively TRBD1 (6 bases). The germline V gene has CDR1 MNHNY and CDR2 SVGAGI (reference sequence). The CDR3 covers 15 residues. DNA for the CDR3: TGTGCCAGCGGAGAGGACAGTCCCGCCACCTACGGGCAGTACTTC. It is translated as CASGEDSPATYGQYF.

With respect to this clonotype: One base away lies a much larger clone, so this may be a sequencing read error. The chain couples TRBV12-3 or TRBV12-4 to TRBJ2-1; the D gene is possibly TRBD1 (6 bases). Between the trimmed V and J ends, which lost 8 bases and 12 bases, there was a span of 14 bases. There are 11 residues in the CDR3. The DNA of the CDR3 is TGTGCCAGCGGTGGGGGCTTCGGGCAGTTCTTC. Its translation is CASGGGFGQFF.

This clonotype appeared many times. V and J are TRBV19 and TRBJ1-5; maybe TRBD1 (5 bases). CDR1 and CDR2 from the germline V gene are LNHDA and SQIVND (reference sequence). CDR3 length equals 11 residues. Between the trimmed V and J ends, which lost 11 bases and 3 bases, there was a span of 8 bases. The DNA for the CDR3 is TGTGCCGGGGGGTACAATCAGCCCCAGCATTTT. The encoded protein is CAGGYNQPQHF.

A few counts support this clonotype. V gene TRBV19 combines with J gene TRBJ2-7; D gene unclear. Trimming removed 10 bases at V and 0 bases at J, with 19 bases between. Germline V gives CDR1 LNHDA, CDR2 SQIVND (reference sequence). The CDR3 is 15 amino acids. The CDR3 nucleotides read TGTGCCACTCTAGGTTGGGATAAGAGCTCCTACGAGCAGTACTTC. Its protein is CATLGWDKSSYEQYF.

This clonotype came up many times. The chain combines TRBV7-9 with TRBJ2-5, with D maybe TRBD1 (6 bases). Germline lookup yields CDR1 SEHNR and CDR2 FQNEAQ (reference sequence). The CDR3 length is 14 residues. Trimming removed 3 bases at V and 1 base at J, with 9 bases between. CDR3 in DNA: TGTGCCAGCAGCTTCGGACAGATCCAAGAGACCCAGTACTTC. The encoded protein is CASSFGQIQETQYF.